This is a list of T cell receptor beta chains from one sample in a study of T cells in Graves' hyperthyroidism and ophthalmopathy. TCRdb ran MiXCR on the multiplex PCR reads and lists one entry per CDR3 protein. The sample lists about 560,000 distinct CDR3 sequences, 15% to 18% seen once, with less than 9.5% in the top ten. The specimen was blood. The receptors originated from a woman aged 30 to 39 with Graves' hyperthyroidism. Each CDR3 is given with its conserved first and last residue. A D gene is named only where the DNA matches it firmly. Clone size is shown for a subset of rows, as once, few, many or a class of expanded clone.

J	V	size	D	DNA	CDR3
TRBJ2-4	TRBV30	many	-	TGTGCCTGGACATACGGGGGAGGAGTCATTCAGTACTTC	CAWTYGGGVIQYF
TRBJ1-2	TRBV7-2	many	TRBD1	TGTGCCAGCAGCTCACCCGGGGGACAGGGAAGGACTGGCTACACCTTC	CASSSPGGQGRTGYTF
TRBJ2-1	TRBV25-1	-	TRBD1	TGTGCCAGCGAGGGACAGGGGGCGTATGAGCAGTTCTTC	CASEGQGAYEQFF
TRBJ2-7	TRBV15	many	TRBD2	TGTGCCACCAGCAGAGTAGCCAGCGGGGCTGAGTGGCAGTACTTC	CATSRVASGAEWQYF
TRBJ2-2	TRBV6-1	-	TRBD2	TGTGCCAGCAGCCGGGGACTAGCGGGACTCACCGGGGAGCTGTTTTTT	CASSRGLAGLTGELFF
TRBJ2-5	TRBV7-9	many	TRBD1	TGTGCCAGCAGCCAAATCGCAGGGGGAGAGACCCAGTACTTC	CASSQIAGGETQYF
TRBJ2-3	TRBV7-9	few	TRBD2	TGTGCCAGCAGCCTAGGGTCTAGCGGGAGGACAGATACGCAGTATTTT	CASSLGSSGRTDTQYF
TRBJ1-2	TRBV24-1	many	-	TGTGCCACCAGTGAAGGTGGAGGGCGCGGCTACACCTTC	CATSEGGGRGYTF
TRBJ2-7	TRBV6-1	many	-	TGTGCCAGCAGTGAAGCCTGGGAAGAGCAGTACTTC	CASSEAWEEQYF
TRBJ2-3	TRBV7-9	-	TRBD1	TGTGCCAGCAGCTTAAGAGGGGGCATCACAGATACGCAGTATTTT	CASSLRGGITDTQYF
TRBJ2-7	TRBV28	many	-	TGTGCCAGCAGTTTAAACGCCGCAGCCGAGCAGTACTTC	CASSLNAAAEQYF
TRBJ2-1	TRBV9	few	TRBD2	TGTGCCAGCAGCGTAGATGGGGGGGAAACTAATGAGCAGTTCTTC	CASSVDGGETNEQFF
TRBJ2-5	TRBV20-1	few	-	TGCAGTGCTAGAGATTTACGGGAGCAAGGAGAGACCCAGTACTTC	CSARDLREQGETQYF
TRBJ1-1	TRBV9	many	-	TGTGCCAGCAGCGTAGAACAATACACTGAAGCTTTCTTT	CASSVEQYTEAFF
TRBJ2-3	TRBV12-3/TRBV12-4	many	-	TGTGCCAGCATATCCGCGAAGTTCACGGATACGCAGTATTTT	CASISAKFTDTQYF
TRBJ1-3	TRBV4-1	-	-	TGCGCCAGCAGCCAAGATTATCGCAGGGCACTGGAGGGAAACACCATATATTTT	CASSQDYRRALEGNTIYF
TRBJ2-1	TRBV7-7	many	TRBD1	TGTGCCAGCAGCCCGACAGGGGGGGAATACAATGAGCAGTTCTTC	CASSPTGGEYNEQFF
TRBJ1-5	TRBV20-1	many	TRBD1	TGCAGTGCACGTACCACAGGGGGCGTCGATCAGCCCCAGCATTTT	CSARTTGGVDQPQHF
TRBJ2-7	TRBV28	-	TRBD2	TGTGCCAGCGCCTTAGCGGGAGGCCCCTACGAGCAGTACTTC	CASALAGGPYEQYF
TRBJ1-4	TRBV7-2	many	-	TGTGCCAGCAGCTTAGAAGGCCAGGGTGGGGAAAAACTGTTTTTT	CASSLEGQGGEKLFF
TRBJ2-7	TRBV12-3/TRBV12-4	few	-	TGTGCCAGCAGTTTCAGTTCTGCGGGACACCACGAGCAGTACTTC	CASSFSSAGHHEQYF
TRBJ1-1	TRBV5-1	-	-	TGCGCCAGCTTGTGGGGAGGGGAGGCCACTGAAGCTTTCTTT	CASLWGGEATEAFF
TRBJ2-7	TRBV2	many	-	TGTGCCAGCAGGGTTAGACTAGTCTCCTACGAGCAGTACTTC	CASRVRLVSYEQYF
TRBJ2-7	TRBV18	-	TRBD1	TGTGCCAGCTCACCCGGGACAGGGACCCCCTACGAGCAGTACTTC	CASSPGTGTPYEQYF